This TCR beta chain was sequenced in a study of cytomegalovirus exposure and HLA in healthy donors. Points from the study as a whole: Some V segments, including TRBV6-2 and TRBV6-3, were excluded as indistinguishable.

13 Jbeta primers and 60 Vbeta primers were used for the PCR. This table comes from immunoSEQ multiplex PCR, and its TCRdb copy is limited to in-frame clones, with some not included. The table records fewer than 200,000 clones, 84% of them present only once. In its sample, this clone was seen once. What it binds is unknown. The germline V gene encodes CDR1 SGHNT and CDR2 YENEEA. CDR3 length: 18 amino acids. The V end lost 0 bases, the J end lost 1 base, and 19 bases lay between the germline ends. The TCR comes from a girl aged 2 to 9 in good health and CMV-seropositive. V gene TRBV11-3 combines with J gene TRBJ2-7; weak D call: TRBD2 (5 bases). The sample was PBMCs. CDR3 residues: CASSLERGDPYRSYEQYF. In DNA form, the CDR3 reads TGTGCCAGCAGCTTAGAACGGGGAGACCCCTACCGGTCCTACGAGCAGTACTTC.